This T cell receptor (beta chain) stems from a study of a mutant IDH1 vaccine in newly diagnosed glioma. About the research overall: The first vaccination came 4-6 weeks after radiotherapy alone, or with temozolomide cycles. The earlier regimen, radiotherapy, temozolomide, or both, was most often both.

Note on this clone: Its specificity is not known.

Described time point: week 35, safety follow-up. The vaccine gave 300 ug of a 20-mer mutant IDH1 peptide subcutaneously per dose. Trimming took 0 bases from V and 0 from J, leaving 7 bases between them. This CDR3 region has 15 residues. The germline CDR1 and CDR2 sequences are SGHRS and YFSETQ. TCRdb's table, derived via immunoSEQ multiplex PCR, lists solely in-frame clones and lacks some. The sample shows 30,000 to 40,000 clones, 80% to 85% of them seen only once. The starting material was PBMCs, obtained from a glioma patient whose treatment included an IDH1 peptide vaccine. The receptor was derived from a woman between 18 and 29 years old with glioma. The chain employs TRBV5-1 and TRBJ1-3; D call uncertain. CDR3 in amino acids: CASSLVAGSGNTIYF. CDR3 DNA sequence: TGCGCCAGCAGCTTGGTTGCGGGCTCTGGAAACACCATATATTTT.